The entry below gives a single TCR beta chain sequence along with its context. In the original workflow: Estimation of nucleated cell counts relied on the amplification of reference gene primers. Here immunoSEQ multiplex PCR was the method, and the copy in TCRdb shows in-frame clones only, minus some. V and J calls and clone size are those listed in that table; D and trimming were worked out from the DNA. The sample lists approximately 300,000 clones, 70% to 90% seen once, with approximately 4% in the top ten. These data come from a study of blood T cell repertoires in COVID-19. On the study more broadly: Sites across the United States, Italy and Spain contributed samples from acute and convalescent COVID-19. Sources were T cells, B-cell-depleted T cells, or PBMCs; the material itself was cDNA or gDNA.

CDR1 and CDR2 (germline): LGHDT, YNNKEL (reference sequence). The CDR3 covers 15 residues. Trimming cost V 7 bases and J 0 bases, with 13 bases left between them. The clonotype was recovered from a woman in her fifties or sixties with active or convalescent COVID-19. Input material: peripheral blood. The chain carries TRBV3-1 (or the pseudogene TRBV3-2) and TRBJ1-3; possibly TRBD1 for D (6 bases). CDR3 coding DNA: TGTGCCAGCACCCCAGGGGACAACTCTGGAAACACCATATATTTT. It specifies CASTPGDNSGNTIYF.